This T cell receptor (beta chain) is drawn from a study of T-cell memory formation after mild COVID-19. Overall study: The TCR clusters were mostly specific to one donor.

This clonotype has at least ten counts. What it binds is unknown. Trimming stripped 7 bases from V and 4 bases from J, with 14 bases between. Germline V gene sequence: CDR1 WSHSY, CDR2 SAAADI. This CDR3 has 13 residues. Via MiXCR, TCRdb re-called the 5' RACE reads, giving one row per CDR3 protein. The sample contains around 200,000 distinct CDR3 sequences, about 10% of which appear only once. Study-level results: Mainly in CM and EM were contracting CD4+ clones; CD8+ were in EMRA. A subset of responding clones appeared in pre-infection memory, suggesting cross-reactive memory joined.

Sample: PBMCs or a T cell subset sorted from them (not recorded which). The chain links TRBV10-2 to TRBJ2-7; D tentatively fits TRBD1 or TRBD2 (5 bases each). The TCR comes from a man aged 18-30 years who had mild COVID-19 (a few samples of this study predate the infection). Cell type and time point are not known. This CDR3 is CASTGDPGYEQYF. CDR3 sequence (DNA): TGCGCCAGCACCGGGGACCCCGGGTACGAGCAGTACTTC.